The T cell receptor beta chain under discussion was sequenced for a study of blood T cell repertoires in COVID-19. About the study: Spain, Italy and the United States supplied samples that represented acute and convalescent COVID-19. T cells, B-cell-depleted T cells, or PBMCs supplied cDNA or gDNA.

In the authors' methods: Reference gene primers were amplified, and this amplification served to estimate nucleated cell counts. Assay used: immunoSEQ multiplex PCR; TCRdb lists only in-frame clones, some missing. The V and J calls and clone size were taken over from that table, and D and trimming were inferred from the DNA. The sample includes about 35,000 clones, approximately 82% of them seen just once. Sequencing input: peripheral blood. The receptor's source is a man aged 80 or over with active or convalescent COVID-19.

The CDR3 coding sequence is TGCAGCGTTGATTCGGATCTAGCGGGATTTGAAGATACGCAGTATTTT. It translates to CSVDSDLAGFEDTQYF. The V and J genes are TRBV29-1 and TRBJ2-3, with TRBD2 matching 9 bases. This CDR3 contains 16 residues. Per the germline V gene, CDR1 is SQVTM and CDR2 is ANQGSEA. J was trimmed by 5 bases and V by 3 bases; bases with no gene match: 12.